These T cell receptor beta chains were read from a single sample in a study of blood T cell repertoires in COVID-19. Clones were read by immunoSEQ multiplex PCR, and TCRdb kept only the in-frame ones, dropping some. The table records over 150,000 clones, almost 85% of them present only once. What was sequenced was peripheral blood. These receptors were taken from a human donor with acute or convalescent COVID-19. The donor label of this sample is uncertain. Each CDR3 is given with its conserved first and last residue. Fields, in order: D gene, clone size, V gene, J gene, CDR3 DNA, CDR3 protein. A D gene is named only where the DNA matches it firmly. Only some rows state a clone size, as once, few, many or a class for expanded clones.

NA,few,TRBV7-8,TRBJ1-6,TGTGCCAGCCGAGGGACTGGCGTAGCGGGCTATAATTCACCCCTCCACTTT,CASRGTGVAGYNSPLHF
TRBD2,few,TRBV6-1,TRBJ2-3,TGTGCCAGCAGTGAAGGTAGAGGGACTAGCGGGAAAGGAGATACGCAGTATTTT,CASSEGRGTSGKGDTQYF
NA,NA,TRBV3-1/TRBV3-2,TRBJ1-1,TGTGCCAGCAGCCAAGCAGGGGAAGCTTTCTTT,CASSQAGEAFF
NA,NA,TRBV11-2,TRBJ1-4,TGTGCCAGCAGCCCCGGACAGTCAACTAATGAAAAACTGTTTTTT,CASSPGQSTNEKLFF
NA,NA,TRBV30,TRBJ1-6,TGTGCCTGCCCCCCCCCGGGGGGATTTTCACCCCTCCACTTT,CACPPPGGFSPLHF
TRBD1,few,TRBV11-2,TRBJ2-3,TGTGCCAGCAGCATACCGGGACAGGGCTCGCCAGATACGCAGTATTTT,CASSIPGQGSPDTQYF
NA,once,TRBV6-5,TRBJ1-1,TGTGCCAGCAGTCGTACACAGGGTGATACTGAAGCTTTCTTT,CASSRTQGDTEAFF
TRBD1,NA,TRBV5-8,TRBJ1-5,TGTGCCAGCAGCTCGACAGGGTCCTTCAGTCAGCCCCAGCATTTT,CASSSTGSFSQPQHF
TRBD2,NA,TRBV27,TRBJ2-1,TGTGCCAGCAGTTCCAGCGGGAGGGTCAATGAGCAGTTCTTC,CASSSSGRVNEQFF
NA,NA,TRBV3-1/TRBV3-2,TRBJ1-1,TGTGCCAGCAGCCAAGCTTTAGCAGCCATCACTGAAGCTTTCTTT,CASSQALAAITEAFF
NA,NA,TRBV18,TRBJ2-2,TGTGCCAGCTCCCCGATTGGGGGGGCGAGGCCCGGGGAGCTGTTTTTT,CASSPIGGARPGELFF
TRBD1,NA,TRBV3-1/TRBV3-2,TRBJ1-1,TGTGCCAGCAGCCATGCTGGACAGGGGGCGTCTGAAGCTTTCTTT,CASSHAGQGASEAFF
NA,NA,TRBV2,TRBJ2-7,TGTGCCAGCAGTATGACAGCCACCTACGAGCAGTACTTC,CASSMTATYEQYF
NA,NA,TRBV27,TRBJ2-2,TGTGCCAGCAGTTCCAGCGGGCGCGGGGAGCTGTTTTTT,CASSSSGRGELFF
TRBD1,NA,TRBV9,TRBJ2-3,TGTGCCAGCAGCCTCAGACAGGGTCCGGAGTATTTT,CASSLRQGPEYF
NA,NA,TRBV5-1,TRBJ1-1,TGCGCCAGCAGCTTGGCCTTTCAGACAGGGAACACTGAAGCTTTCTTT,CASSLAFQTGNTEAFF
NA,NA,TRBV29-1,TRBJ2-1,TGCAGCGTTGGACCCCCTAACAGGCGACCCTTGAGTAATGAGCAGTTCTTC,CSVGPPNRRPLSNEQFF
TRBD1,NA,TRBV7-9,TRBJ2-3,TGTGCCAGCACCCGACAGGGCCCGCCAGATACGCAGTATTTT,CASTRQGPPDTQYF
TRBD1,NA,TRBV24-1,TRBJ2-2,TGTGCCACCAGTGACTCGGGGACAGGGGACACCGGGGAGCTGTTTTTT,CATSDSGTGDTGELFF
NA,NA,TRBV12-3/TRBV12-4,TRBJ1-5,TGTGCCAGCAGCGCCGGAGGCAATCAGCCCCAGCATTTT,CASSAGGNQPQHF
TRBD1,NA,TRBV11-2,TRBJ2-7,TGTGCCAGCAGCTCGCCGGGACAGGTCTGGGAGCAGTACTTC,CASSSPGQVWEQYF
TRBD1,NA,TRBV6-4,TRBJ2-1,TGTGCCAGCAGTGACTCGATAAGGGGGCAGGAGCAGTTCTTC,CASSDSIRGQEQFF
NA,NA,TRBV2,TRBJ2-1,TGTGCCAGCAGTGAAGGGAGCACTGAGCAGTTCTTC,CASSEGSTEQFF
TRBD1,NA,TRBV4-2,TRBJ2-2,TGTGCCAGCAGCCAAGGGGACAGGGGCACCGGGGAGCTGTTTTTT,CASSQGDRGTGELFF
NA,NA,TRBV6-2/TRBV6-3,TRBJ1-1,TGTGCCAGCAGTTACGAGGGATTCACTGAAGCTTTCTTT,CASSYEGFTEAFF
NA,NA,TRBV24-1,TRBJ2-7,TGTGCCACCAGTGATAGCGGATACACTTATCCGCAGTACTTC,CATSDSGYTYPQYF
TRBD1,few,TRBV30,TRBJ1-2,TGTGCCTGGAGTGTGTTGCAGGGGGCCAATGGCTACACCTTC,CAWSVLQGANGYTF
NA,NA,TRBV27,TRBJ2-1,TGTGCCAGCTCCAAGTCGAGCGGCGATGAGCAGTTCTTC,CASSKSSGDEQFF
NA,NA,TRBV24-1,TRBJ1-1,TGTGCCACCCGGATCTGTAGGGGTCGGAACACTGAAGCTTTCTTT,CATRICRGRNTEAFF
NA,NA,TRBV6-5,TRBJ1-1,TGTGCCAGCAGTCGACAGGAGATGAACACTGAAGCTTTCTTT,CASSRQEMNTEAFF
NA,once,TRBV5-1,TRBJ1-3,TGCGCCAGCAGCTTGGCTGGTCAGGCATTCGGAAACACCATATATTTT,CASSLAGQAFGNTIYF